A single sample gave rise to the 23 T cell receptor beta chains below, sequenced in a study of cytomegalovirus exposure and HLA in healthy donors. PCR primers comprised 60 Vbeta and 13 Jbeta primers. TCRdb keeps only in-frame clones here, not all; method: immunoSEQ multiplex PCR. Among 110,000 to 150,000 clones listed, over 60% were seen once. The sequenced sample was PBMCs. The receptors here all came from a woman in her twenties or thirties in good health and CMV-seronegative.

The chain uses TRBV6-5 and TRBJ1-4; D is ambiguous. Germline V gene sequence: CDR1 MNHEY, CDR2 SVGAGI. The V end was cut by 4 bases, the J end by 8 bases, with 8 bases between. This CDR3 has 12 amino acids. The CDR3 region has the DNA TGTGCCAGCAGTTTTGGTCGGGAAAAACTGTTTTTT. Amino acids: CASSFGREKLFF.

The gene calls are TRBV7-2 and TRBJ2-3; D may be TRBD2 (5 bases). CDR1 and CDR2 from the germline V gene are SGHTA and FQGNSA. Trimming removed 1 base from V and 0 bases from J, with 14 bases in between. The CDR3 runs 17 residues. The CDR3 region has the DNA TGTGCCAGCAGCTTAGAGCGGTACGGAATTAGCACAGATACGCAGTATTTT. Protein: CASSLERYGISTDTQYF.

The chain carries TRBV28 and TRBJ1-1; 9 bases map to TRBD1. The germline V gene encodes CDR1 MDHEN and CDR2 SYDVKM. CDR3 length: 18 amino acids. Losses at the gene ends were 7 bases for V and 7 bases for J; bases not matched to a gene: 22. The CDR3 DNA is TGTGCCAGCACCCTGACCGGGGACAGGGTTTTCTATGATGGTGAAGCTTTCTTT. As protein: CASTLTGDRVFYDGEAFF. Using reference TRBV28 and TRBJ1-1 for the parts outside the CDR3, the full variable domain is DVKVTQSSRYLVKRTGEKVFLECVQDMDHENMFWYRQDPGLGLRLIYFSYDVKMKEKGDIPEGYSVSREKKERFSLILESASTNQTSMYLCASTLTGDRVFYDGEAFFGQGTRLTVV.

This chain joins TRBV9 and TRBJ1-2, with a tentative D call TRBD1 (6 bases). This CDR3 has 15 amino acids. Trimming shortened V by 4 bases and J by 0 bases, and 13 bases separated the two germline ends. Germline CDR1 is SGDLS and CDR2 is YYNGEE. CDR3 nucleotide sequence: TGTGCCAGCAGCCCGCCACAGGGATCTAACTATGGCTACACCTTC. Translated, it gives CASSPPQGSNYGYTF.

The table lists this clone with a few counts. The chain is built from TRBV10-3 and TRBJ1-6, with a weak D call TRBD1 (6 bases). Germline values: CDR1 ENHRY, CDR2 SYGVKD. V shed 3 bases and J shed 9 bases, with 18 bases lying between them. There are 16 residues in the CDR3. The CDR3 is CAISDPTDRYGSPLHF. The CDR3 DNA is TGTGCCATCAGTGACCCCACGGACAGATATGGTTCACCCCTCCACTTT.

The chain is built from TRBV19 and TRBJ2-1; 12 positions agree with TRBD2. CDR3 length: 18 amino acids. V trimming: 0 bases; J trimming: 4 bases; junction bases outside the gene matches: 7. CDR1 is LNHDA and CDR2 is SQIVND in the germline V gene (reference sequence). The CDR3 sequence: CASSIDGGLAGRYNEQFF. CDR3 bases: TGTGCCAGTAGTATAGACGGGGGACTAGCGGGCCGATACAATGAGCAGTTCTTC. Using reference TRBV19 and TRBJ2-1 for the parts outside the CDR3, the full variable domain is DGGITQSPKYLFRKEGQNVTLSCEQNLNHDAMYWYRQDPGQGLRLIYYSQIVNDFQKGDIAEGYSVSREKKESFPLTVTSAQKNPTAFYLCASSIDGGLAGRYNEQFFGPGTRLTVL.

The chain couples TRBV11-2 to TRBJ2-2; 8 positions agree with TRBD2. Per germline, CDR1 SGHAT and CDR2 FQNNGV. The CDR3 is 15 residues long. The trim removed 7 bases at V and 7 bases at J, leaving 11 bases unmatched. CDR3 loop: CASKAQRGQGGELFF. Written as DNA, the CDR3 is TGTGCCAGCAAGGCCCAGCGGGGGCAAGGCGGGGAGCTGTTTTTT.

The chain combines TRBV7-2 with TRBJ2-2; the D gene is possibly TRBD1 (7 bases). CDR3 length equals 14 residues. Trimming pared 4 bases from V and 5 bases from J, leaving 11 bases between. Looked up from germline, CDR1 is SGHTA and CDR2 is FQGNSA. In nucleotides, the CDR3 is TGTGCCAGCAGCTACCAGGGGGGAACCGGGGAGCTGTTTTTT. Its protein product is CASSYQGGTGELFF.

This chain links TRBV4-2 with TRBJ2-5; D gene ambiguous. Per germline, CDR1 LGHNA and CDR2 YNFKEQ. This CDR3 is built from 13 residues. V was cut by 0 bases and J by 7 bases, with 9 bases left in between. CDR3 bases: TGTGCCAGCAGCCAAGATAGTGCGAGGACCCAGTACTTC. It codes for CASSQDSARTQYF.

The chain's CDR3 is CASSPQDSLNTEAFF. In DNA form, the CDR3 reads TGTGCCAGCAGCCCGCAGGACAGCCTGAACACTGAAGCTTTCTTT. The chain combines TRBV7-3 with TRBJ1-1, with D possibly matching TRBD1 (6 bases). This CDR3 is built from 15 residues. The germline gives CDR1 SGHTA, CDR2 FQGTGA. Trimming shortened V by 5 bases and J by 0 bases, and 13 bases separated the two germline ends.

The chain joins TRBV5-1 to TRBJ1-1, with 7 bases fitting TRBD1. V shed 3 bases and J 5 bases; nucleotides not matched to a gene: 7. The CDR3 length is 14 residues. Germline CDR1 SGHRS, CDR2 YFSETQ. CDR3 coding DNA: TGCGCCAGCAGCTCCTTAACAGGGGAAACTGAAGCTTTCTTT. This gives the protein CASSSLTGETEAFF.

This rearrangement joins TRBV19 to TRBJ1-5, with D perhaps matching TRBD1 (6 bases). Between the trimmed V and J ends, which lost 0 bases and 0 bases, there was a span of 15 bases. Germline V gives CDR1 LNHDA, CDR2 SQIVND (reference sequence). The CDR3 is 18 residues long. The CDR3 nucleotides read TGTGCCAGTAGTATAGATAGGGGGAACAGCTATAGCAATCAGCCCCAGCATTTT. Protein: CASSIDRGNSYSNQPQHF. The complete variable domain, with remaining parts taken from reference TRBV19 and TRBJ1-5, reads DGGITQSPKYLFRKEGQNVTLSCEQNLNHDAMYWYRQDPGQGLRLIYYSQIVNDFQKGDIAEGYSVSREKKESFPLTVTSAQKNPTAFYLCASSIDRGNSYSNQPQHFGDGTRLSIL.

The J gene is TRBJ1-4, the V gene TRBV6-1; 10 bases line up with TRBD1. J gave up 4 bases and V 6 bases, and 2 bases lay outside the gene matches. Germline values: CDR1 MNHNS, CDR2 SASEGT. The CDR3 is made up of 14 amino acids. The chain's CDR3 is CASRRTGGNEKLFF. Here the CDR3 DNA reads TGTGCCAGCAGGAGGACAGGGGGTAATGAAAAACTGTTTTTT.

V gene TRBV2 combines with J gene TRBJ2-5; D is possibly TRBD2 (7 bases). V lost 7 bases, J lost 5 bases, and 17 bases lay in between. CDR1 is SNHLY and CDR2 is FYNNEI in the germline V gene. There are 14 residues in the CDR3. CDR3 in amino acids: CASTWGGQRETQYF. CDR3 DNA: TGTGCCAGCACTTGGGGGGGCCAGAGGGAGACCCAGTACTTC.

This clone has just a few counts. The chain employs TRBV21-1 and TRBJ1-2; TRBD1, the table's D call, was not compared with the DNA. TRBV21-1 is reported as a pseudogene. CDR3 length: 15 amino acids. CDR3 sequence (DNA): TGTGCCAGCAGCAAACCCGGACAGCCACAGTATGGCTACACCTTC. Translating it yields CASSKPGQPQYGYTF.

This clone turned up a few times. The rearrangement links TRBV5-5 to TRBJ1-4, with D tentatively TRBD1 (5 bases). The CDR3 has 17 amino acids. Trimming removed 4 bases at V and 10 bases at J, with 26 bases between. Germline V gene lookup returns CDR1 SGHKS and CDR2 YYEKEE (reference sequence). In DNA, the CDR3 is TGTGCCAGCAGCCCGACTTCCGGGGACGCGGCCGGGGGAAAACTGTTTTTT. Translated, it gives CASSPTSGDAAGGKLFF.

V gene TRBV7-8 combines with J gene TRBJ1-1; 7 bases fit TRBD1. V shed 5 bases and J 2 bases; nucleotides not matched to a gene: 11. The germline V gene has CDR1 SGHVS and CDR2 FQNEAQ. This CDR3 has 16 amino acids. DNA of the CDR3: TGTGCCAGCAGCCGAAGCCTGGGACAGACCAACACTGAAGCTTTCTTT. Its protein product is CASSRSLGQTNTEAFF.

V gene TRBV7-3 combines with J gene TRBJ2-4, with TRBD1 matching over 8 bases. CDR3 size: 17 residues. V gave up 3 bases and J gave up 0 bases; unmatched junction bases: 7. Germline CDR1 reads SGHTA; CDR2 reads FQGTGA. CDR3 nucleotides: TGTGCCAGCAGCTTTACTGGGACAGGACTAGCCAAAAACATTCAGTACTTC. It yields the protein CASSFTGTGLAKNIQYF. The full variable domain, in which reference TRBV7-3 and TRBJ2-4 provide the parts outside the CDR3, is GAGVSQTPSNKVTEKGKYVELRCDPISGHTALYWYRQSLGQGPEFLIYFQGTGAADDSGLPNDRFFAVRPEGSVSTLKIQRTERGDSAVYLCASSFTGTGLAKNIQYFGAGTRLSVL.

This chain joins TRBV7-8 and TRBJ1-5, with 7 nucleotides matching TRBD1. With V trimmed by 4 bases and J by 0 bases, 6 bases remained unmatched. Germline assignment: CDR1 SGHVS and CDR2 FQNEAQ. The CDR3 consists of 16 residues. The CDR3 DNA reads TGTGCCAGCAGCTCCTGGGACAGCCATAGCAATCAGCCCCAGCATTTT. Its translation is CASSSWDSHSNQPQHF.

J is TRBJ1-6 and V is TRBV18, with D unresolved. Germline CDR1 reads KGHSH; CDR2 reads LQKENI. V lost 1 base and J 10 bases, leaving 14 bases between the germline ends. The CDR3 runs 15 residues. For the CDR3, the DNA is TGTGCCAGCTCACCACAGTTCGGGCCGGGGTCACCCCTCCACTTT. Translating it yields CASSPQFGPGSPLHF.

The chain carries TRBV29-1 and TRBJ1-2; 11 nucleotides line up with TRBD1. This CDR3 spans 14 amino acids. With V trimmed by 5 bases and J by 3 bases, 5 bases remained unmatched. Germline assignment: CDR1 SQVTM and CDR2 ANQGSEA. As DNA, the CDR3 is TGCAGCGTTCCGGACAGGGGGCTTGACTATGGCTACACCTTC. Translated: CSVPDRGLDYGYTF.

The chain joins TRBV7-9 to TRBJ1-1; D is unclear. Germline CDR1 reads SEHNR; CDR2 reads FQNEAQ (reference sequence). V was clipped by 1 base and J by 1 base, with 7 bases between them. The CDR3 has 14 amino acids. CDR3 in DNA: TGTGCCAGCAGCTTAGTGTTAGAGAACACTGAAGCTTTCTTT. Translated, it gives CASSLVLENTEAFF.

This clone came up a few times. The rearrangement uses TRBV7-3 and TRBJ2-1; 8 nucleotides line up with TRBD1. The CDR3 sequence is 17 residues long. Germline CDR1 SGHTA, CDR2 FQGTGA. Losses at the gene ends were 5 bases for V and 9 bases for J; bases not matched to a gene: 18. CDR3 sequence: CASSPFGHRDRRSEQFF. Here the CDR3 DNA reads TGTGCCAGCAGCCCCTTTGGTCACCGGGACAGGCGCAGTGAGCAGTTCTTC.